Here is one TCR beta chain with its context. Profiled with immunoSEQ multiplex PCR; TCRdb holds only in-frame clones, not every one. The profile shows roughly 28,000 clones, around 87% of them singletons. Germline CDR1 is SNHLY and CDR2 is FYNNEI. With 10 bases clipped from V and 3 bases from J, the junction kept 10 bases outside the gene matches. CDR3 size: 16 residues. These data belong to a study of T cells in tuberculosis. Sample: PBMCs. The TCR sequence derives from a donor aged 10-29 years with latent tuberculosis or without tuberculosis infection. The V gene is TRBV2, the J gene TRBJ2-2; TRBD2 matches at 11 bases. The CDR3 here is CAMTPTSGVYTGELFF. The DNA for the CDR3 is TGTGCCATGACCCCGACTAGCGGGGTTTACACCGGGGAGCTGTTTTTT. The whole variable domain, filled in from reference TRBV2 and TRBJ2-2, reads EPEVTQTPSHQVTQMGQEVILRCVPISNHLYFYWYRQILGQKVEFLVSFYNNEISEKSEIFDDQFSVERPDGSNFTLKIRSTKLEDSAMYFCAMTPTSGVYTGELFFGEGSRLTVL.